The rows below give T cell receptor beta chains drawn from one sample of a study of cytomegalovirus exposure and HLA in healthy donors. The repertoire was sequenced with immunoSEQ multiplex PCR; TCRdb's copy has only in-frame clones and lacks some. The sample gives about 200,000 clones, roughly 85% of which show up once; approximately 4.4% is in the top ten. The material sequenced was PBMCs. Source of these receptors: a woman aged 25 to 39 in good health and CMV-seropositive. The CDR3 runs from the conserved cysteine through the conserved F or W. Clone sizes are given selectively: once, few, many, or a class where the clone is expanded.

j_call v_call clone_size cdr3_aa
TRBJ2-7 TRBV7-2 NA CASSPRRSQGAYEQYF
TRBJ2-1 TRBV29-1 NA CSVVGLARYNEQFF
TRBJ2-3 TRBV5-1 NA CASSLGLSTTDTQYF
TRBJ1-5 TRBV21-1 NA CASSKALWGPNQPQHF
TRBJ2-3 TRBV19 NA CASSTYTGEAFPDTQYF
TRBJ1-1 TRBV5-1 NA CASSKGPGQEVSEAFF
TRBJ1-1 TRBV5-1 NA CASSLEDRVVRIDTEAFF
TRBJ1-2 TRBV19 NA CASSLEGGYTF
TRBJ1-2 TRBV18 once CASSPLEFGGYTF
TRBJ2-1 TRBV7-9 NA CASSLPYGEGLNEQFF
TRBJ2-7 TRBV7-8 NA CASSLGQLVYEQYF
TRBJ2-1 TRBV29-1 NA CSVASRAGVYNEQFF
TRBJ2-1 TRBV4-3 NA CASSQAGSSYNEQFF
TRBJ2-1 TRBV23-1 NA CASSQSPGQGGSEQFF
TRBJ2-4 TRBV7-9 NA CASSFSGRARIQYF
TRBJ1-2 TRBV6-5 NA CASSRTLPHGGYTF
NA TRBV4-3 NA CASSPQGGGLYEQYF
TRBJ2-7 TRBV11-3 NA CASSSRLAGSYEQYF
TRBJ2-2 TRBV7-9 once CASRALEDRGLRIGELFF
TRBJ2-7 TRBV4-3 once CASSQSGQGNEQYF
TRBJ2-1 TRBV2 NA CASRARGGEQFF
TRBJ1-1 TRBV5-5 NA CASSTSGVGQGAFGEAFF